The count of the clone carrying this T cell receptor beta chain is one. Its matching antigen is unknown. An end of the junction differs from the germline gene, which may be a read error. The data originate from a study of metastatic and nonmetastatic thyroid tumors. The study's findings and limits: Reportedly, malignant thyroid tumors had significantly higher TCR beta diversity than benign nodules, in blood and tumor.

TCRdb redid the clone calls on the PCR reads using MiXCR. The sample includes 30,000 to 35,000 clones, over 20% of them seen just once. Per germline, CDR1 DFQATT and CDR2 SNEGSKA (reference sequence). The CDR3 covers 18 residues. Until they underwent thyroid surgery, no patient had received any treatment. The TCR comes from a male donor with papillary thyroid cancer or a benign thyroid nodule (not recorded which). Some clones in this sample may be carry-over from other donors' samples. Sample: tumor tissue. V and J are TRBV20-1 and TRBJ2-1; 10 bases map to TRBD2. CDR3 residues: CSARVAAGAGGSYNGQFF. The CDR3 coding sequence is TGCAGTGCTAGAGTGGCAGCGGGAGCGGGGGGGTCCTACAATGGGCAGTTCTTC.